Each of the 18 T cell receptor beta chains below was sequenced from the same sample in a study of CD8 T cells in Susac syndrome. An amount of RNA that ranged from about 0.45 to 1 ug was reverse transcribed with random hexamers. TCRdb itself ran the immunoSEQ multiplex PCR reads through MiXCR, one entry per CDR3 protein. Here the sample spans around 50,000 distinct CDR3 sequences, more than 85% being singletons. Sequenced sample: CD8+ T cells from PBMCs. The receptors were gathered from a human donor in good health.

The count of this clonotype is one. The chain employs TRBV18 and TRBJ1-1, with a tentative D call TRBD1 (6 bases). This CDR3 region has 18 residues. The germline V gene has CDR1 KGHSH and CDR2 LQKENI. Trimming cost V 3 bases and J 5 bases, with 25 bases left between them. CDR3 in amino acids: CASSPDLLGTGTGTEAFF. The CDR3 DNA sequence: TGTGCCAGCTCACCCGACCTCTTAGGCACAGGGACTGGGACTGAAGCTTTCTTT.

The chain combines TRBV6-6 with TRBJ2-1; D gene unclear. This CDR3 comprises 11 residues. V was pared by 8 bases and J by 8 bases, with 10 bases between. Germline CDR1 MNHNY, CDR2 SVGAGI (reference sequence). As DNA, the CDR3 is TGTGCCAGCTTACAGAGCGATGAGCAGTTCTTC. Protein sequence: CASLQSDEQFF.

The rearrangement links TRBV7-9 to TRBJ1-1; D remains unclear. The V gene's germline CDR1 is SEHNR and CDR2 FQNEAQ (reference sequence). There are 19 residues in the CDR3. V lost 3 bases, J lost 0 bases, and 23 bases lay in between. The CDR3 DNA is TGTGCCAGCAGCTTGATAGCCCCTGGTCGTACGGCGCTGAACACTGAAGCTTTCTTT. This sequence encodes CASSLIAPGRTALNTEAFF.

This clonotype was recorded a few times. The V and J genes are TRBV3-1 and TRBJ2-7; 8 bases agree with TRBD2. Per germline, CDR1 LGHDT and CDR2 YNNKEL (reference sequence). With 3 bases clipped from V and 2 bases from J, the junction kept 6 bases outside the gene matches. The CDR3 is 15 residues long. DNA of the CDR3: TGTGCCAGCAGCCATGGTCTAGCGGGCGCCTACGAGCAGTACTTC. This sequence encodes CASSHGLAGAYEQYF.

This clonotype has only a few counts. The chain employs TRBV19 and TRBJ2-7; no firm D call. Germline loops: CDR1 LNHDA, CDR2 SQIVND (reference sequence). V lost 5 bases to trimming and J lost 1 base, with 9 bases between them. The CDR3 loop spans 13 amino acids. DNA of the CDR3: TGTGCCAGTAGTCCCCCTGAATCCTACGAGCAGTACTTC. Translated: CASSPPESYEQYF.

The V gene is TRBV2, the J gene TRBJ2-7; tentative D call: TRBD1 (5 bases). CDR1 and CDR2 from the germline V gene are SNHLY and FYNNEI. Trimming cost V 11 bases and J 2 bases, with 16 bases left between them. The CDR3 extends over 13 amino acids. The CDR3 bases are TGTGCCCAGGCACAGGACCTAACCTACGAGCAGTACTTC. It is translated as CAQAQDLTYEQYF.

The chain recombines TRBV12-3 or TRBV12-4 with TRBJ2-7; weak D call: TRBD2 (6 bases). V was cut by 2 bases and J by 3 bases, with 11 bases left in between. The CDR3 has 14 residues. The CDR3 bases are TGTGCCAGCAGTTTAACCACGGGGGTCTACGAGCAGTACTTC. Its translation is CASSLTTGVYEQYF.

The chain is built from TRBV7-8 and TRBJ2-5; no firm D call. V was clipped by 2 bases and J by 5 bases, with 9 bases between them. The CDR3 totals 13 residues. Germline V gene data show CDR1 as SGHVS and CDR2 as FQNEAQ. Here the CDR3 reads CASSLIFTETQYF. CDR3 DNA sequence: TGTGCCAGCAGCTTAATTTTCACGGAGACCCAGTACTTC.

This clonotype showed up just once. The V gene is TRBV6-2 or TRBV6-3, the J gene TRBJ2-1; 8 bases agree with TRBD1. The germline CDR1 and CDR2 sequences are MNHEY and SVGEGT. V was clipped by 7 bases and J by 9 bases; unmatched bases: 2. The CDR3 sequence is 11 residues long. The CDR3 sequence: CASNRGVEQFF. The CDR3 coding sequence is TGTGCCAGCAACAGGGGGGTTGAGCAGTTCTTC.

This clonotype came up a few times. The rearrangement uses TRBV7-9 and TRBJ2-1; TRBD2 aligns across 14 bases. Unmatched junction bases numbered 7, after V lost 5 bases and J lost 4 bases. Germline V lookup: CDR1 SEHNR, CDR2 FQNEAQ (reference sequence). This CDR3 is built from 17 residues. The CDR3 is CASSQTSGRVLYNEQFF. The CDR3, as DNA: TGTGCCAGCAGCCAGACTAGCGGGAGGGTTCTATACAATGAGCAGTTCTTC.

This clonotype occurred once. The chain recombines TRBV27 with TRBJ1-2; D is ambiguous. V was trimmed by 5 bases and J by 6 bases, leaving 13 bases between them. The CDR3 has 13 residues. Germline CDR1 is MNHEY and CDR2 is SMNVEV (reference sequence). The DNA for the CDR3 is TGTGCCAGCAGTCCTGGAAAGAGCCATGGCTACACCTTC. This translates into CASSPGKSHGYTF.

The chain recombines TRBV5-1 with TRBJ2-5; TRBD2 aligns across 9 bases. The V segment lost 4 bases and the J segment 5 bases; nucleotides outside the gene matches: 18. From germline, CDR1 is SGHRS and CDR2 YFSETQ. The CDR3 is made up of 18 amino acids. The CDR3 protein is CASSGALAGLSLRETQYF. The CDR3 DNA reads as TGCGCCAGCAGCGGTGCCCTAGCGGGATTGTCGCTCCGGGAGACCCAGTACTTC.

This chain links TRBV15 with TRBJ2-5; possible D gene TRBD2, 6 bases. This CDR3 contains 14 residues. The germline gives CDR1 LNHNV, CDR2 YYDKDF (reference sequence). The ends were cut back, 1 base at V and 3 bases at J, with 9 bases in the middle. The CDR3 sequence is CATSRARGEETQYF. The CDR3 bases are TGTGCCACCAGCAGAGCGCGGGGTGAAGAGACCCAGTACTTC.

J is TRBJ1-1 and V is TRBV20-1, with 7 nucleotides matching TRBD1. The CDR3 is made up of 12 amino acids. With V trimmed by 6 bases and J by 1 base, 2 bases remained unmatched. CDR1 is DFQATT and CDR2 is SNEGSKA in the germline V gene (reference sequence). CDR3 protein: CSARDRNTEAFF. As DNA, the CDR3 is TGCAGTGCCAGGGACAGGAACACTGAAGCTTTCTTT.

This clonotype was detected only once. This sequence joins TRBV2 and TRBJ1-5, with a tentative D call TRBD1 (6 bases). This CDR3 has 14 amino acids. Germline values: CDR1 SNHLY, CDR2 FYNNEI. The V end was cut by 6 bases, the J end by 0 bases, with 9 bases between. CDR3 DNA: TGTGCCAGCAGCCCCAGGGGTAGCAATCAGCCCCAGCATTTT. Its protein product is CASSPRGSNQPQHF.

V usage is TRBV14 and J usage is TRBJ2-1; tentative D call: TRBD2 (5 bases). Trimming left V 4 bases short and J 4 bases short, with 17 bases between. The germline V gene has CDR1 SGHDN and CDR2 FVKESK. CDR3 length: 16 amino acids. The CDR3 protein is CASSPAPGEAYNEQFF. Here the CDR3 DNA reads TGTGCCAGCAGCCCAGCACCCGGGGAAGCTTACAATGAGCAGTTCTTC.

With respect to this clonotype: At one end, the junction sequence differs from germline, possibly due to a read error. The rearrangement links TRBV27 to TRBJ2-1, with TRBD2 matching 12 bases. Per the germline V gene, CDR1 is MNHEY and CDR2 is SMNVEV (reference sequence). The CDR3 is 14 amino acids. CDR3 loop: CASSWTSGVNEQFF. As DNA, the CDR3 is TGTGCCAGTAGTTGGACTAGCGGGGTCAATGAGCAGTTCTTC.

The CDR3 loop is CASSMGTSHNEQFF. The DNA of the CDR3 is TGTGCCAGTAGTATGGGGACTAGTCACAATGAGCAGTTCTTC. The chain employs TRBV19 and TRBJ2-1, with 8 bases aligning to TRBD2. CDR1 is LNHDA and CDR2 is SQIVND in the germline V gene (reference sequence). V lost 3 bases, J lost 5 bases, and 3 bases stayed unmatched. The CDR3 is 14 residues long. The variable domain in full, completed from reference TRBV19 and TRBJ2-1, reads DGGITQSPKYLFRKEGQNVTLSCEQNLNHDAMYWYRQDPGQGLRLIYYSQIVNDFQKGDIAEGYSVSREKKESFPLTVTSAQKNPTAFYLCASSMGTSHNEQFFGPGTRLTVL.